This T cell receptor (beta chain) is drawn from a study of cytomegalovirus exposure and HLA in healthy donors. In the study overall: For the approximately 430 genotyped donors, 65% to 90% fell within the Caucasian-associated ancestry cluster. Overall study findings and caveats: Association of 15,000 to 20,000 TCR beta sequences with HLA alleles was found at 0.05 false discovery rate in a later analysis. TCR beta chain V- and J-gene trimming was linked, in a later analysis, to a missense variant in DCLRE1C.

13 Jbeta primers and 60 Vbeta primers were used for the PCR. TCRdb's copy holds only in-frame clones and misses some; the assay was immunoSEQ multiplex PCR. This sample carries more than 110,000 clones, 70% to 80% of them seen once, and the ten largest clones take roughly 4.7%. This clone was observed a few times. The antigen is undetermined. V gave up 4 bases and J gave up 8 bases, with 14 bases separating them. Germline loops: CDR1 SQVTM, CDR2 ANQGSEA. The CDR3 extends over 12 amino acids. This sequence was found in a male donor in good health and CMV-seronegative. The sequenced material came from PBMCs. This chain links TRBV29-1 with TRBJ1-2; no firm D call. The CDR3 DNA is TGCAGCGTTGGAAACAGAGAAGAAGGCTACACCTTC. Translated, it gives CSVGNREEGYTF.